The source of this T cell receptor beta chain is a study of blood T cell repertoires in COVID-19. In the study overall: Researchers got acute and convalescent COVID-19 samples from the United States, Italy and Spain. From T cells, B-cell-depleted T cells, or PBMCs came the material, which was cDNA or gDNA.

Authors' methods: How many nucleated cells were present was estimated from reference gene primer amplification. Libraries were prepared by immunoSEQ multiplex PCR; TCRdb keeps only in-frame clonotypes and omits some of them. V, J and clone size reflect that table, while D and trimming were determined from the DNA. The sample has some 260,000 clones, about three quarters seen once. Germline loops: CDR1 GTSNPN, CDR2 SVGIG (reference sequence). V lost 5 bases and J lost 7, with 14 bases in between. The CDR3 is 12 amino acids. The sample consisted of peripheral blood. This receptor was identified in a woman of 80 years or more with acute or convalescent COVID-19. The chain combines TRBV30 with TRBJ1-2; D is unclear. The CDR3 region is CAWGTTGIGYTF. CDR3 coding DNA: TGTGCCTGGGGAACGACGGGGATTGGCTACACCTTC.